These 25 T cell receptor beta chains were all obtained from the same sample, sequenced in a study of T cell repertoires in cytomegalovirus infection. TCRdb processed the reads anew with MiXCR; each CDR3 protein has one entry. The repertoire has about 890,000 distinct CDR3 sequences, around 30% of them found once; the top ten carry over 12%. These receptors lack a known antigen. Material: cultured CD8+ T cells from PBMCs, obtained from culture after CMV antigen stimulation. These TCRs come from a human donor in good health (CMV status not recorded). Some clones in this sample may be carry-over from other donors' samples.

The chain combines TRBV7-9 with TRBJ2-7; D remains ambiguous. The CDR3 is made up of 10 amino acids. Germline V lookup: CDR1 SEHNR, CDR2 FQNEAQ (reference sequence). V was cut by 7 bases and J by 5 bases, with 6 bases left in between. DNA of the CDR3: TGTGCCAGCAACCCTAACGAGCAGTACTTC. It specifies CASNPNEQYF.

The chain joins TRBV29-1 to TRBJ1-5; 8 nucleotides match TRBD1. J lost 3 bases, V lost 5 bases, and 3 bases had no gene match. The length of the CDR3 is 13 residues. The germline gives CDR1 SQVTM, CDR2 ANQGSEA. CDR3 in DNA: TGCAGCGTTTCGGACAGGGCCAATCAGCCCCAGCATTTT. Translating it yields CSVSDRANQPQHF.

The chain employs TRBV28 and TRBJ1-5; D call uncertain. This CDR3 region has 14 residues. The germline V gene has CDR1 MDHEN and CDR2 SYDVKM. With 3 bases removed from V and 0 bases from J, the gap between germline ends came to 6 bases. The CDR3 here is CASSFMYSNQPQHF. Here the CDR3 DNA reads TGTGCCAGCAGTTTCATGTATAGCAATCAGCCCCAGCATTTT. Supplemented by reference TRBV28 and TRBJ1-5, the full variable domain reads DVKVTQSSRYLVKRTGEKVFLECVQDMDHENMFWYRQDPGLGLRLIYFSYDVKMKEKGDIPEGYSVSREKKERFSLILESASTNQTSMYLCASSFMYSNQPQHFGDGTRLSIL.

V usage is TRBV7-6 and J usage is TRBJ2-3, with a possible D match to TRBD2 (5 bases). Trimming took off 5 bases at V and 2 bases at J, with 14 bases between the two ends. This CDR3 is 15 amino acids long. Looked up from germline, CDR1 is SGHVS and CDR2 is FNYEAQ. This CDR3 is CASSLREGHTDTQYF. Here the CDR3 DNA reads TGTGCCAGCAGCCTAAGAGAGGGTCACACAGATACGCAGTATTTT.

At least ten counts were recorded for this clonotype. V and J are TRBV12-3 or TRBV12-4 and TRBJ2-5; D perhaps matches TRBD2 (7 bases). Deletions cut 8 bases from V and 5 bases from J, with 12 bases between. This CDR3 contains 12 residues. For the CDR3, the DNA is TGTGCCAGCGGATCGGGGGGCGAGACCCAGTACTTC. Encoded protein: CASGSGGETQYF.

J is TRBJ1-2 and V is TRBV29-1; TRBD1 matches 10 bases. V shed 0 bases, J shed 3 bases, and the junction held 4 bases outside the gene matches. Germline assignment: CDR1 SQVTM and CDR2 ANQGSEA. This CDR3 has 15 amino acids. The CDR3 DNA sequence: TGCAGCGTTGAAGAATCCGGGACAGGGGACTATGGCTACACCTTC. Translation gives CSVEESGTGDYGYTF.

This clonotype was seen a few times. This chain joins TRBV12-3 or TRBV12-4 and TRBJ1-2; D unresolved. V was cut by 2 bases and J by 12 bases, with 4 bases left in between. The CDR3 is 9 amino acids. CDR3 bases: TGTGCCAGCAGTTTAAGCCACACCTTC. It translates to CASSLSHTF.

The chain recombines TRBV27 with TRBJ1-5; 7 bases are a match to TRBD1. V shed 7 bases, J shed 5 bases, and the junction held 17 bases outside the gene matches. CDR3 size: 17 residues. Germline-derived CDR1 and CDR2 are MNHEY and SMNVEV (reference sequence). CDR3 DNA sequence: TGTGCCAGCAAACGGAGCGAAGGGACAGCCCGTTATCAGCCCCAGCATTTT. Protein sequence: CASKRSEGTARYQPQHF.

This clonotype was seen repeatedly, ten times or more. The V gene is TRBV12-3 or TRBV12-4, the J gene TRBJ2-3; tentative D call: TRBD1 (6 bases). The CDR3 loop spans 16 amino acids. V gave up 1 base and J gave up 2 bases, with 13 bases separating them. The DNA for the CDR3 is TGTGCCAGCAGTTTAGGTGAGGGGGACCTCACAGATACGCAGTATTTT. It yields the protein CASSLGEGDLTDTQYF.

There are a few counts of this clonotype. The chain combines TRBV7-3 with TRBJ1-6; no reliable D call. The CDR3 spans 14 residues. Trimming pared 2 bases from V and 9 bases from J, leaving 11 bases between. Looked up from germline, CDR1 is SGHTA and CDR2 is FQGTGA. CDR3 nucleotide sequence: TGTGCCAGCAGCTTACTCGGGATAGGTTCACCCCTCCACTTT. As protein: CASSLLGIGSPLHF.

This clonotype was counted a few times. The genes are TRBV7-9 and TRBJ2-5; D gene ambiguous. The V end lost 2 bases, the J end lost 5 bases, and 9 bases lay between the germline ends. Germline assignment: CDR1 SEHNR and CDR2 FQNEAQ (reference sequence). The CDR3 covers 13 residues. Written as DNA, the CDR3 is TGTGCCAGCAGCTTATCCGAGGTGGAGACCCAGTACTTC. Amino acid sequence: CASSLSEVETQYF.

The table lists this clonotype with many counts. The V and J genes are TRBV27 and TRBJ1-1, with D possibly TRBD1 on 6 matching bases. The CDR3 has 14 amino acids. V shed 3 bases and J shed 5 bases, with 13 bases lying between them. The germline CDR1 and CDR2 sequences are MNHEY and SMNVEV (reference sequence). The CDR3 DNA is TGTGCCAGCAGTTTGGCCAGGGGTGGGACTGAAGCTTTCTTT. Encoded protein: CASSLARGGTEAFF.

This clonotype was observed at least ten times. The chain recombines TRBV14 with TRBJ2-1; D might be TRBD1 or TRBD2, each matching 7 bases. The CDR3 is 16 amino acids. CDR1 is SGHDN and CDR2 is FVKESK in the germline V gene. The V and J ends lost 2 bases and 4 bases respectively, with 15 bases between them. The CDR3 DNA sequence: TGTGCCAGCAGCCAATGGACAGGCGGGGGATACAATGAGCAGTTCTTC. Encoded protein: CASSQWTGGGYNEQFF.

The V and J genes are TRBV18 and TRBJ1-1; 7 bases are a match to TRBD1. Germline CDR1 is KGHSH and CDR2 is LQKENI. The CDR3 consists of 15 residues. Unmatched junction bases numbered 7, after V lost 5 bases and J lost 1 base. Here the CDR3 DNA reads TGTGCCAGCTCAAGTTATGGACAGGAGAACACTGAAGCTTTCTTT. Encoded protein: CASSSYGQENTEAFF.

The CDR3 sequence: CASSESAGTQETQYF. In nucleotides, the CDR3 is TGCGCCAGCAGTGAGTCGGCAGGGACCCAAGAGACCCAGTACTTC. The chain is built from TRBV10-2 and TRBJ2-5; TRBD1 or TRBD2 may be the D gene (5 bases each). The V end was cut by 0 bases, the J end by 1 base, with 9 bases between. From germline, CDR1 is WSHSY and CDR2 SAAADI. This CDR3 region has 15 residues.

A remark on this clonotype: One junction end disagrees with the germline gene, perhaps due to a read error. In DNA, the CDR3 is TGTGCCGGCAGGAACAACTCTGGAAACACCATATATTTT. Translating gives CAGRNNSGNTIYF. The chain recombines TRBV12-3 or TRBV12-4 with TRBJ1-3; D remains unclear. The CDR3 contains 13 residues.

The rearrangement links TRBV27 to TRBJ2-3; the D call may be TRBD1 or TRBD2 (6 bases each). The CDR3 has 15 amino acids. Deletions cut 1 base from V and 4 bases from J, with 12 bases between. The germline CDR1 and CDR2 sequences are MNHEY and SMNVEV (reference sequence). In DNA form, the CDR3 reads TGTGCCAGCAGTTTATGGGGGGCAGGGGCAGATACGCAGTATTTT. As protein: CASSLWGAGADTQYF.

The V call is TRBV7-2, the J call TRBJ2-3, with TRBD2 identical over 11 bases. This CDR3 is 16 amino acids long. The junction had 6 bases not matched to a gene; V was cut back by 5 bases and J by 2 bases. Germline V lookup: CDR1 SGHTA, CDR2 FQGNSA. The CDR3 region has the DNA TGTGCCAGCAGCACCGAGGGACTAGCGGACACAGATACGCAGTATTTT. This translates into CASSTEGLADTDTQYF.

This clonotype was detected only a few times. The chain combines TRBV12-3 or TRBV12-4 with TRBJ2-1; 12 bases map to TRBD2. Trimming cost V 3 bases and J 14 bases; bases outside gene matches: 5. The CDR3 has 13 residues. Here the CDR3 reads CASSFGTSGQKFF. The CDR3 DNA reads TGTGCCAGCAGTTTTGGGACTAGCGGGCAGAAGTTCTTC.

With respect to this clonotype: A junction boundary mismatches the germline segment, possibly from a read error. The chain carries TRBV2 and TRBJ1-1; D is ambiguous. The CDR3 totals 9 residues. Germline loops: CDR1 SNHLY, CDR2 FYNNEI. CDR3 coding DNA: TGTGCCAGCAGTGGGAGGGTCTCTTTT. This sequence encodes CASSGRVSF.

The V and J genes are TRBV5-1 and TRBJ2-6; D is ambiguous. CDR1 is SGHRS and CDR2 is YFSETQ in the germline V gene. Trimming cost V 2 bases and J 2 bases, with 8 bases left between them. CDR3 length equals 15 residues. The CDR3 region has the DNA TGCGCCAGCAGCTTCTCAAAAGCTGGGGCCAACGTCCTGACTTTC. Translation gives CASSFSKAGANVLTF. Looking up the rest from reference TRBV5-1 and TRBJ2-6 gives the full variable domain: KAGVTQTPRYLIKTRGQQVTLSCSPISGHRSVSWYQQTPGQGLQFLFEYFSETQRNKGNFPGRFSGRQFSNSRSEMNVSTLELGDSALYLCASSFSKAGANVLTFGAGSRLTVL.

This clonotype has at least ten counts. The genes are TRBV7-6 and TRBJ2-2, with 8 positions matching TRBD1. Losses at the gene ends were 2 bases for V and 3 bases for J; bases not matched to a gene: 2. Germline assignment: CDR1 SGHVS and CDR2 FNYEAQ. CDR3 size: 15 residues. CDR3 sequence reads: CASSLTDRDTGELFF. In DNA form, the CDR3 reads TGTGCCAGCAGCTTAACGGACAGGGACACCGGGGAGCTGTTTTTT.

The rearrangement joins TRBV20-1 to TRBJ2-7, with D perhaps matching TRBD1 or TRBD2 (5 bases each). The CDR3 consists of 15 residues. V lost 6 bases to trimming and J lost 6 bases, with 24 bases between them. The V gene's germline CDR1 is DFQATT and CDR2 SNEGSKA (reference sequence). Here the CDR3 reads CSAMTGTYLGGEQYF. Here the CDR3 DNA reads TGCAGTGCCATGACCGGGACGTACCTTGGGGGCGAGCAGTACTTC.

This clonotype was observed a few times. The rearrangement uses TRBV4-1 and TRBJ2-2; maybe TRBD2 (6 bases). The CDR3 covers 15 residues. Germline CDR1 MGHRA, CDR2 YSYEKL. The germline V and J ends were trimmed by 3 bases and 3 bases, with 11 bases remaining between them. Written as DNA, the CDR3 is TGCGCCAGCAGCCATGAACCGGGAGACACCGGGGAGCTGTTTTTT. This sequence encodes CASSHEPGDTGELFF.

J is TRBJ2-3 and V is TRBV5-6; D is undetermined. Germline lookup yields CDR1 SGHDT and CDR2 YYEEEE. The length of the CDR3 is 16 residues. V was trimmed by 1 base and J by 6 bases, leaving 18 bases between them. The CDR3 DNA reads TGTGCCAGCAGCTTGAGCTTCAGGCTACACATGGATACGCAGTATTTT. It encodes CASSLSFRLHMDTQYF.